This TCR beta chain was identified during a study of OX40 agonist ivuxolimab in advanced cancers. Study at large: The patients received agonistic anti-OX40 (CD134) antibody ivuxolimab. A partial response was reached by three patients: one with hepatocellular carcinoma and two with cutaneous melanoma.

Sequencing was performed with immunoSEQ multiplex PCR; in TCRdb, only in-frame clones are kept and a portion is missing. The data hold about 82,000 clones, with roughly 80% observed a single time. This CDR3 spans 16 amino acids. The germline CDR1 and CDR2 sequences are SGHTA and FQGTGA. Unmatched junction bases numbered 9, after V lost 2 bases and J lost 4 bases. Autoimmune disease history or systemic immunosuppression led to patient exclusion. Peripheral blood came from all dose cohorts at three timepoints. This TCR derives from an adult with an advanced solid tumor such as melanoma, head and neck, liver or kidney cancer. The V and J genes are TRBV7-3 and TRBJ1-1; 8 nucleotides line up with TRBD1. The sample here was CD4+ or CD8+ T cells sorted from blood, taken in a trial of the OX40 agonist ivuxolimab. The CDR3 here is CASSLGPGGAGTEAFF. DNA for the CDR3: TGTGCCAGCAGCTTAGGGCCAGGGGGCGCGGGCACTGAAGCTTTCTTT.